These 16 T cell receptor beta chains were sequenced from one sample in a study of blood T cells in healthy people across ages. Sample-barcoded 5' priming and a J-beta primer mix drove a second PCR of roughly 7 to 11 cycles. TCRdb re-called the 5' RACE reads with MiXCR, one entry per CDR3 protein. Among 1.8 million or so distinct CDR3 sequences listed, approximately 39% were seen once. Sequencing was performed on blood. The receptors stem from a human donor in good health.

V gene TRBV6-2 or TRBV6-3 combines with J gene TRBJ2-1, with D unclear. This CDR3 has 15 amino acids. V was cut by 7 bases and J by 4 bases, with 17 bases left in between. Germline values: CDR1 MNHEY, CDR2 SVGEGT. This CDR3 reads CASTSFGEVYNEQFF. For the CDR3, the DNA is TGTGCCAGCACCTCATTTGGGGAAGTTTACAATGAGCAGTTCTTC.

The gene calls are TRBV5-1 and TRBJ2-1; a possible D gene is TRBD2 (5 bases). The CDR3 extends over 16 amino acids. Germline V gives CDR1 SGHRS, CDR2 YFSETQ. Trimming pared 4 bases from V and 6 bases from J, leaving 20 bases between. The CDR3 DNA reads as TGCGCCAGCAGCACTTCCCTAGAGGGATTGTTCAATGAGCAGTTCTTC. Its translation: CASSTSLEGLFNEQFF. Based on the CDR3 plus reference TRBV5-1 and TRBJ2-1, the full variable domain is KAGVTQTPRYLIKTRGQQVTLSCSPISGHRSVSWYQQTPGQGLQFLFEYFSETQRNKGNFPGRFSGRQFSNSRSEMNVSTLELGDSALYLCASSTSLEGLFNEQFFGPGTRLTVL.

Regarding this clonotype: This CDR3 fails to terminate in the conserved phenylalanine or tryptophan, so it likely reflects a read error. This sequence joins TRBV28 and TRBJ1-2; TRBD1 matches 9 bases. The J segment lost 8 bases and the V segment lost 4 bases, leaving 8 bases of the junction unmatched. This CDR3 contains 14 residues. Germline V gene lookup returns CDR1 MDHEN and CDR2 SYDVKM. The CDR3 spells CASSSHGTGWGYTL. The CDR3 DNA is TGTGCCAGCAGTTCCCACGGGACAGGGTGGGGCTACACCCTC.

The sample holds one count of this clonotype. The V call is TRBV30, the J call TRBJ1-2, with D possibly being TRBD1 (5 bases). Germline-derived CDR1 and CDR2 are GTSNPN and SVGIG (reference sequence). CDR3 length: 12 residues. Between the trimmed V and J ends, which lost 8 bases and 3 bases, there was a span of 13 bases. The chain's CDR3 is CAGGEADYGYTF. CDR3 DNA sequence: TGTGCCGGGGGTGAGGCGGACTATGGCTACACCTTC.

The rearrangement links TRBV4-3 to TRBJ2-2; TRBD1 might be the D (6 bases). There are 15 residues in the CDR3. Trimming shortened V by 2 bases and J by 4 bases, and 11 bases separated the two germline ends. CDR1 is LGHNA, CDR2 YSLEER, per germline. The CDR3 nucleotides read TGCGCCAGCAGCCAACACGGACAGAGCACCGGGGAGCTGTTTTTT. Translation gives CASSQHGQSTGELFF.

The rearrangement links TRBV27 to TRBJ2-1, with 11 bases lining up with TRBD2. After removal of 0 bases from V and 7 bases from J, the junction contained 8 bases not matched to a gene. The CDR3 extends over 17 amino acids. Germline CDR1 MNHEY, CDR2 SMNVEV (reference sequence). CDR3 bases: TGTGCCAGCAGTTTATCCCTAGCGGGGGGCCCGTGGAATGAGCAGTTCTTC. It encodes CASSLSLAGGPWNEQFF.

The chain carries TRBV20-1 and TRBJ2-5, with 7 bases aligning to TRBD2. Germline V gives CDR1 DFQATT, CDR2 SNEGSKA (reference sequence). Unmatched junction bases numbered 8, after V lost 0 bases and J lost 7 bases. The CDR3 extends over 14 amino acids. The CDR3 nucleotides are TGCAGTGCTAGAGATCCGTCTACGGGAGGGACCCAGTACTTC. Its protein is CSARDPSTGGTQYF.

The rearrangement links TRBV5-1 to TRBJ2-4, with D possibly matching TRBD2 (5 bases). The J call is in doubt because the DNA end fits TRBJ2-7 better. Germline CDR1 reads SGHRS; CDR2 reads YFSETQ. The CDR3 contains 18 residues. CDR3 DNA: TGCGCCAGCAGCTCAGACCCCCCACTCGGGGTCCGACCCTACGAGCAGTACTTC. This translates into CASSSDPPLGVRPYEQYF.

V is TRBV2 and J is TRBJ2-7; possible D gene TRBD2, 6 bases. This CDR3 has 13 amino acids. In germline, CDR1 is SNHLY, CDR2 FYNNEI. V was clipped by 4 bases and J by 3 bases, with 10 bases between them. The CDR3 nucleotides read TGTGCCAGCAGTGCGGAGGAGGGCTACGAGCAGTACTTC. It is translated as CASSAEEGYEQYF.

The chain carries TRBV7-9 and TRBJ2-3, with D possibly being TRBD1 (6 bases). The germline CDR1 and CDR2 sequences are SEHNR and FQNEAQ (reference sequence). The CDR3 is 14 residues long. The CDR3 protein is CAGVSSRGSDTQYF. The CDR3 DNA sequence: TGTGCGGGAGTTTCGTCCAGGGGATCAGATACGCAGTATTTT.

This clonotype occurred many times. The chain uses TRBV7-6 and TRBJ2-7; TRBD1 is a possible D gene (6 bases). There are 13 residues in the CDR3. Trimming removed 4 bases from V and 2 bases from J, with 9 bases in between. From germline, CDR1 is SGHVS and CDR2 FNYEAQ. As DNA, the CDR3 is TGTGCCAGCAGCTCGACAGGCCCCTACGAGCAGTACTTC. Its translation: CASSSTGPYEQYF.

A few counts support this clonotype. V is TRBV29-1 and J is TRBJ2-4; D remains unclear. There are 13 residues in the CDR3. CDR1 is SQVTM and CDR2 is ANQGSEA in the germline V gene. V lost 0 bases and J 8 bases, leaving 11 bases between the germline ends. CDR3 amino acids: CSVEEAGPDIQYF. DNA of the CDR3: TGCAGCGTTGAAGAGGCTGGCCCGGACATTCAGTACTTC.

A note on this clonotype: This clone may be a read error of a much larger clone one base away. The V call is TRBV12-3 or TRBV12-4, the J call TRBJ2-7; D remains unclear. The CDR3 covers 14 residues. CDR3 coding DNA: TGTGCCAACAGTTTATTCTCAGGAGCCTACGAGCAGTACTTC. As protein: CANSLFSGAYEQYF.

The V gene is TRBV3-1, the J gene TRBJ2-1, with D perhaps matching TRBD1 (5 bases). The tail of the sequence fits TRBJ2-7 better, so the J call may be wrong. The CDR3 contains 14 residues. Looked up from germline, CDR1 is LGHDT and CDR2 is YNNKEL (reference sequence). This CDR3 is CASSSYTGSYEQYF. As DNA, the CDR3 is TGTGCCAGCAGCTCATACACAGGAAGCTACGAGCAGTACTTC.

The chain couples TRBV5-1 to TRBJ2-5; 7 bases map to TRBD2. This CDR3 spans 15 amino acids. Germline V CDR1 and CDR2: SGHRS, YFSETQ. J lost 0 bases, V lost 1 base, and 3 bases had no gene match. The CDR3 region is CASSLLAADQETQYF. The CDR3 DNA reads as TGCGCCAGCAGCTTGCTAGCGGCCGACCAAGAGACCCAGTACTTC.

The J gene is TRBJ1-2, the V gene TRBV20-1; 8 nucleotides agree with TRBD1. The CDR3 spans 14 residues. Unmatched junction bases numbered 7, after V lost 3 bases and J lost 4 bases. The germline V gene encodes CDR1 DFQATT and CDR2 SNEGSKA (reference sequence). CDR3 region: CSASGQGASYGYTF. In DNA, the CDR3 is TGCAGTGCTAGCGGGCAGGGGGCATCCTATGGCTACACCTTC.